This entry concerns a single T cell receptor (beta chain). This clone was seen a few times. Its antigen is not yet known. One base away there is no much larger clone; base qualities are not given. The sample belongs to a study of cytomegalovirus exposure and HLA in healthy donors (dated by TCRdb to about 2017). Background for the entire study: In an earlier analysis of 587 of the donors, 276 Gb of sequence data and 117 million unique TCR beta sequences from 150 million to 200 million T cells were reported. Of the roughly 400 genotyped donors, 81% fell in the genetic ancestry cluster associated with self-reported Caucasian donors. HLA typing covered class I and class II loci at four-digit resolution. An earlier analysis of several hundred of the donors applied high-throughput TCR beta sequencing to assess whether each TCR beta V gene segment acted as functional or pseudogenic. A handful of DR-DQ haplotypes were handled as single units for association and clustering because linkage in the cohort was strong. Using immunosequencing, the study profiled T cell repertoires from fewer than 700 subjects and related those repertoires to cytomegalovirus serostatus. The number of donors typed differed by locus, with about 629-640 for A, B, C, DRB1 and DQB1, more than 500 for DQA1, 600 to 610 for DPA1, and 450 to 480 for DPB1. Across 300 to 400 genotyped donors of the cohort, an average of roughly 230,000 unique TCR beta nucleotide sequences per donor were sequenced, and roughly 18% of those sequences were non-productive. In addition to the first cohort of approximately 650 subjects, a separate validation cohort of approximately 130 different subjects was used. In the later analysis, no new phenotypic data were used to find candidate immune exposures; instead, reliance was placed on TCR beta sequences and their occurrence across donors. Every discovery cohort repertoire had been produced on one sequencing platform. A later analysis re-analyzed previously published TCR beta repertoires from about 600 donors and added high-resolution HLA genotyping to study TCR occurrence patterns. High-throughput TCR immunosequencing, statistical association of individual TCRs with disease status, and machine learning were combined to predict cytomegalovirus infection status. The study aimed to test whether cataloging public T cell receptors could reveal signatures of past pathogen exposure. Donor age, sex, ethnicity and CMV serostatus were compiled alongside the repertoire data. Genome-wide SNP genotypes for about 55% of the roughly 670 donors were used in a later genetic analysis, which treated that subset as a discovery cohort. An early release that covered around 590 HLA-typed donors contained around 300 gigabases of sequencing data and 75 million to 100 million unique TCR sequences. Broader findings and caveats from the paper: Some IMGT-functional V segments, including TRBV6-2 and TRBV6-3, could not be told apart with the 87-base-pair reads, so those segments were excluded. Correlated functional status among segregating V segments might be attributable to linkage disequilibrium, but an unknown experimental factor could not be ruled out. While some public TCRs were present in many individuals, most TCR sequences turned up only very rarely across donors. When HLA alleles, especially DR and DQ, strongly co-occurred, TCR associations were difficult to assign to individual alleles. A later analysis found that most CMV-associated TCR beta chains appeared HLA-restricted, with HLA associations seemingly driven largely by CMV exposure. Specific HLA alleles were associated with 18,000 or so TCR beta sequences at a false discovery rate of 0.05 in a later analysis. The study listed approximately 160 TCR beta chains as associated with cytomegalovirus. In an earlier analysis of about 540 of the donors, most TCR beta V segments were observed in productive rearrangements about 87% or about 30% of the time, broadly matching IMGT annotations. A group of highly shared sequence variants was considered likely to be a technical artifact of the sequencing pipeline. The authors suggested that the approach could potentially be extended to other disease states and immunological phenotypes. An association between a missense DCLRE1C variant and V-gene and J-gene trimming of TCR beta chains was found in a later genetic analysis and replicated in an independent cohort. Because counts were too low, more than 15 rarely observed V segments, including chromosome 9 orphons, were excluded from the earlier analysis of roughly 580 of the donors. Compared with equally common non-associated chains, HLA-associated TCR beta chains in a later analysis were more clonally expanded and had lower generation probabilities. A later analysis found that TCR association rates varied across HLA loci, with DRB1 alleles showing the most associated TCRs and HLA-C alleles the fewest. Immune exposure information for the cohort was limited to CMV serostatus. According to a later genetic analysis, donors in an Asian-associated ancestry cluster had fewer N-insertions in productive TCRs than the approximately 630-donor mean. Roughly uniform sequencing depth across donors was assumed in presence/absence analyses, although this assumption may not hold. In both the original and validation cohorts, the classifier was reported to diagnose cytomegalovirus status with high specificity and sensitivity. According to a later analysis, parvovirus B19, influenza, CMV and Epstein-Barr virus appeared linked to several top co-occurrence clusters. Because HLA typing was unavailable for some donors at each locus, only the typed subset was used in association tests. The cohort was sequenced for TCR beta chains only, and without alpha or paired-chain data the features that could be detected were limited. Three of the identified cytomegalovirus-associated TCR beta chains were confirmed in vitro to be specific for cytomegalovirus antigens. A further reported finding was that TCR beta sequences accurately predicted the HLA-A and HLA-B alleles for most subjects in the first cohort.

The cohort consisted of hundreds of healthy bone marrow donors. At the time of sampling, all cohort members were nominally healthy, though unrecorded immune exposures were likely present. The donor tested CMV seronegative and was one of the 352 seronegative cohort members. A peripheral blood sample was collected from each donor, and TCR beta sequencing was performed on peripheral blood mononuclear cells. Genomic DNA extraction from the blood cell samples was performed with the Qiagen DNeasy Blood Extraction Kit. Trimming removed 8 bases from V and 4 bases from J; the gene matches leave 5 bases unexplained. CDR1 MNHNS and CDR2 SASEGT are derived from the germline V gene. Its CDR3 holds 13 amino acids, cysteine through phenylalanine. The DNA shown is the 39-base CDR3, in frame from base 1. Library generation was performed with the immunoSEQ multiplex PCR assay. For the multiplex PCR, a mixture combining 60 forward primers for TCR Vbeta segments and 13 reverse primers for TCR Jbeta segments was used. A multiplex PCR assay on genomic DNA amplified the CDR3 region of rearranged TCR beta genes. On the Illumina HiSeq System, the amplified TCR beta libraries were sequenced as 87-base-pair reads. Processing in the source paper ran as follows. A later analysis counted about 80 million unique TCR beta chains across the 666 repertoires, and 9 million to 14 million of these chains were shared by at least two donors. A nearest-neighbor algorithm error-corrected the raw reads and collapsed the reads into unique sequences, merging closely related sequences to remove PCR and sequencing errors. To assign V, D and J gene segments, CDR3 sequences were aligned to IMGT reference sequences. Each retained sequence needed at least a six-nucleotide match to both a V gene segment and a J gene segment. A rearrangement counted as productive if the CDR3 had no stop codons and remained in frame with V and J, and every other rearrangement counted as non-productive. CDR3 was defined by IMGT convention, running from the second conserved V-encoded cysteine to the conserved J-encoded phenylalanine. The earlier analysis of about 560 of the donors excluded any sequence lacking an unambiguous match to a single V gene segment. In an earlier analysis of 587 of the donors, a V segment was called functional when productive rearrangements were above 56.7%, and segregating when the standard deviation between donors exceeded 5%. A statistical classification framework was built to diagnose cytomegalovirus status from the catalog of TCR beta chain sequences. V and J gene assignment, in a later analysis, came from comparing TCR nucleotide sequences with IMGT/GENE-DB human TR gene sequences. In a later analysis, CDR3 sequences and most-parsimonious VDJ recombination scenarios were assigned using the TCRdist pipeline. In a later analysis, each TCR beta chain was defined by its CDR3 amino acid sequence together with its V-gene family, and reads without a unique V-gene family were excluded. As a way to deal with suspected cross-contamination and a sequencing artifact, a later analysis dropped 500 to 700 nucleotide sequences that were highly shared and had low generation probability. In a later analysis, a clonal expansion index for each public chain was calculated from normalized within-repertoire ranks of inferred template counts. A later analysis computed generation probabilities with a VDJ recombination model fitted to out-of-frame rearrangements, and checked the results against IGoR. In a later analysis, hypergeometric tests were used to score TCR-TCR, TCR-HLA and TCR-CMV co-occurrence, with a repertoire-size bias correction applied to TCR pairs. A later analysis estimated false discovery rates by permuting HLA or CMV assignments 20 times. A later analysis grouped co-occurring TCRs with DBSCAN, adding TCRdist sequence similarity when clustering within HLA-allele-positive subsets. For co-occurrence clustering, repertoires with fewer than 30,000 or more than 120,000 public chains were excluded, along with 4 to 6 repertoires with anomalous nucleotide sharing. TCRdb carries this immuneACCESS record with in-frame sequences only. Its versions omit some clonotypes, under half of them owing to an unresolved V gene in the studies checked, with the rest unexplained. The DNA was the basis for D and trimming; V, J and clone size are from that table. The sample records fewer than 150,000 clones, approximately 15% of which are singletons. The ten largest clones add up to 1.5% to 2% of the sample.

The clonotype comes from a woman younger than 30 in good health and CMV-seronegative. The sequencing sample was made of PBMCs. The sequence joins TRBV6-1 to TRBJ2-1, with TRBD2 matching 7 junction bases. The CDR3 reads CASVTSRYNEQFF. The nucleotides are TGTGCCAGCGTGACTAGCAGGTACAATGAGCAGTTCTTC.